These 18 T cell receptor beta chains came from one sample sequenced in a study of T cells in women clearing cervical HPV infection. TCRdb's table, derived via immunoSEQ multiplex PCR, lists solely in-frame clones and lacks some. The sample is made up of 20,000 to 30,000 clones, and the top ten hold less than 8.5% of it. The sequenced sample was blood buffy coat. The receptors here all came from a woman between 18 and 69 years old with a cervical HPV16 infection that either progressed to CIN3+ or cleared (not recorded which).

On this clone itself: The read ends 3 residues early relative to the CDR3; the germline J gene fills the gap. The chain uses TRBV28 and TRBJ1-1; 9 bases fit TRBD1. V shed 7 bases and J 5 bases; nucleotides not matched to a gene: 8. Germline CDR1 and CDR2: MDHEN and SYDVKM. This CDR3 region has 14 residues. CDR3 DNA, as far as it was read: TGTGCCAGCACCAAGACAGGGGGAGCGACTGAA. Its translation is CASTKTGGATE. The full CDR3 reads CASTKTGGATEAFF. Full variable domain (remainder filled in from reference TRBV28 and TRBJ1-1): DVKVTQSSRYLVKRTGEKVFLECVQDMDHENMFWYRQDPGLGLRLIYFSYDVKMKEKGDIPEGYSVSREKKERFSLILESASTNQTSMYLCASTKTGGATEAFFGQGTRLTVV.

About this clone: The CDR3 end is not reached by the read, which stops 3 residues before it; the germline J gene fills it in. The V and J genes are TRBV30 and TRBJ2-7; TRBD2 aligns across 11 bases. The trim removed 5 bases at V and 6 bases at J, leaving 9 bases unmatched. Germline lookup yields CDR1 GTSNPN and CDR2 SVGIG (reference sequence). The CDR3 extends over 14 amino acids. The CDR3 DNA, read in part, is TGTGCCTGGGATAGCGGGGGGGGCTCGAGCGAG. It codes for CAWDSGGGSSE. The full CDR3 protein is CAWDSGGGSSEQYF.

Comments on this clone: With the read ending 3 residues before the CDR3 end, the germline J gene is used to fill in that end. This chain uses TRBV30 with TRBJ2-1; 8 nucleotides agree with TRBD2. Germline loops: CDR1 GTSNPN, CDR2 SVGIG (reference sequence). CDR3 length: 14 residues. V shed 4 bases and J 7 bases; nucleotides not matched to a gene: 9. The part of the CDR3 DNA that was read is TGTGCCTGGAATGCCCTAGCGGGTATAAATGAG. Its protein is CAWNALAGINE. The full CDR3 reads CAWNALAGINEQFF.

A word on this clone: The read finishes 3 residues shy of the CDR3 end, and the germline J gene is used to complete it. V and J are TRBV18 and TRBJ2-3; 7 nucleotides agree with TRBD2. The CDR3 has 15 amino acids. Per the germline V gene, CDR1 is KGHSH and CDR2 is LQKENI. V shed 3 bases, J shed 1 base, and the junction held 4 bases outside the gene matches. CDR3 bases read: TGTGCCAGCTCACCGAGCGGGAAGGGCACAGATACG. This sequence encodes CASSPSGKGTDT. From start to end, the CDR3 is CASSPSGKGTDTQYF.

As regards this clone: Read coverage stops 3 residues before the CDR3 terminus; the germline J gene supplies the remainder. The rearrangement links TRBV18 to TRBJ1-5; a weak D match, TRBD1 (6 bases). V lost 6 bases to trimming and J lost 3 bases, with 9 bases between them. The CDR3 is 13 residues long. Germline assignment: CDR1 KGHSH and CDR2 LQKENI. CDR3 sequence: CASSAGANQPQHF. The CDR3 DNA, read in part, is TGTGCCAGCTCGGCGGGGGCCAATCAGCCC.

Concerning this clone itself: Coverage ceases 3 residues before the CDR3 finishes, and the germline J gene fills in the end. The V gene is TRBV6-2 or TRBV6-3, the J gene TRBJ1-5; D not certain. This CDR3 is 17 amino acids long. CDR1 and CDR2 from the germline V gene are MNHEY and SVGEGT. CDR3 amino acids: CASSYSIRREEVDPQHF. CDR3 DNA (partial): TGTGCCAGCAGTTACTCGATTAGGCGGGAGGAAGTAGATCCC.

Concerning this clone: With the read ending 3 residues before the CDR3 end, the germline J gene is used to fill in that end. Other DNA variants within this sample encode the same CDR3. The chain carries TRBV18 and TRBJ2-5, with 9 positions matching TRBD1. Germline assignment: CDR1 KGHSH and CDR2 LQKENI. J lost 5 bases, V lost 3 bases, and 7 bases had no gene match. CDR3 length: 15 residues. The CDR3 protein is CASSPPGQGGETQYF. CDR3 DNA (partial): TGTGCCAGCTCACCTCCGGGACAGGGCGGGGAGACC.

Remarks on this clone: Coverage ceases 3 residues before the CDR3 finishes, and the germline J gene fills in the end. This sequence joins TRBV20-1 and TRBJ1-2; TRBD1 is a possible D gene (5 bases). The germline CDR1 and CDR2 sequences are DFQATT and SNEGSKA (reference sequence). This CDR3 spans 14 amino acids. V was clipped by 3 bases and J by 1 base, with 12 bases between them. The CDR3 region is CSASQGSYNYGYTF. The CDR3 bases that were read are TGCAGTGCTAGCCAGGGATCTTATAACTATGGC.

To note about this clone: The read finishes 3 residues shy of the CDR3 end, and the germline J gene is used to complete it. This rearrangement joins TRBV5-1 to TRBJ2-4, with TRBD1 matching 9 bases. CDR1 is SGHRS and CDR2 is YFSETQ in the germline V gene. The CDR3 has 14 amino acids. The CDR3 reads CASSTQGARETQYF. CDR3 bases read: TGCGCCAGCTCGACACAGGGGGCGAGGGAGACT.

Turning to this clone: The read falls 3 residues short of the CDR3 end, and the missing part is taken from the germline J gene. The rearrangement uses TRBV2 and TRBJ1-1; 7 bases fit TRBD1. Germline V CDR1 and CDR2: SNHLY, FYNNEI. V shed 4 bases and J 5 bases; nucleotides not matched to a gene: 7. There are 14 residues in the CDR3. The sequenced part of the CDR3 DNA is TGTGCCAGCAGTGGCCAAGGGGGCCCGACTGAA. Protein: CASSGQGGPTE. The whole CDR3 protein reads CASSGQGGPTEAFF.

With respect to this clone: The read finishes 3 residues shy of the CDR3 end, and the germline J gene is used to complete it. The rearrangement joins TRBV5-1 to TRBJ1-1, with D tentatively TRBD1 (5 bases). Germline V CDR1 and CDR2: SGHRS, YFSETQ. The CDR3 length is 17 residues. Trimming removed 2 bases at V and 0 bases at J, with 17 bases between. The CDR3 protein is CASSFFIGQGMNTEAFF. The part of the CDR3 DNA that was read is TGCGCCAGCAGCTTCTTTATTGGGCAGGGCATGAACACTGAA.

Here the CDR3 reads CASSLVASETQYF. The part of the CDR3 DNA that was read is TGTGCCAGCAGTTTAGTAGCGTCGGAGACC. The chain has TRBV28 and TRBJ2-5, with D maybe TRBD2 (5 bases). The read falls 3 residues short of the CDR3 end, and the missing part is taken from the germline J gene. The CDR3 covers 13 residues. CDR1 MDHEN and CDR2 SYDVKM come from the germline V gene. Trimming left V 2 bases short and J 5 bases short, with 9 bases between.

The DNA read from the CDR3 is TGTGCCAGCAGGGCGGGATCCTACAATGAG. Its protein product is CASRAGSYNE. The complete CDR3 reads CASRAGSYNEQFF. The rearrangement joins TRBV6-2 or TRBV6-3 to TRBJ2-1, with TRBD2 as a possible D gene (6 bases). The read ends 3 residues before the CDR3 terminus; that terminus is restored from the germline J gene. The CDR3 is 13 residues long. Germline-derived CDR1 and CDR2 are MNHEY and SVGEGT. Between the trimmed V and J ends, which lost 6 bases and 1 base, there was a span of 7 bases.

As regards this clone: The read stops 3 residues short of the end of the CDR3; the missing end is completed from the germline J gene. The chain couples TRBV12-3 or TRBV12-4 to TRBJ2-1; TRBD1 is a possible D gene (5 bases). V lost 5 bases and J 6 bases, leaving 8 bases between the germline ends. The CDR3 has 12 residues. The covered CDR3 bases are TGTGCCAGCAGTCGACAGTTCAATGAG. Translating it yields CASSRQFNE. The CDR3 in full is CASSRQFNEQFF.

As for this clone: The CDR3 end is not reached by the read, which stops 3 residues before it; the germline J gene fills it in. This chain uses TRBV2 with TRBJ2-1; 11 nucleotides agree with TRBD1. Germline V CDR1 and CDR2: SNHLY, FYNNEI. This CDR3 region has 15 residues. V lost 4 bases, J lost 6 bases, and 5 bases stayed unmatched. CDR3 bases read: TGTGCCAGCAGTGGGACAGGGGGCGCCCCCAATGAG. Its translation: CASSGTGGAPNE. The entire CDR3 protein reads CASSGTGGAPNEQFF.

Concerning this clone itself: Read sequence stops 3 residues before the CDR3 end, and the germline J gene provides the missing end. V is TRBV10-1 and J is TRBJ1-4, with 7 positions matching TRBD1. Germline V gene data show CDR1 as WNHNN and CDR2 as SYGVQD (reference sequence). The CDR3 extends over 14 amino acids. Trimming took 7 bases from V and 5 from J; bases not matched to a gene: 7. Incomplete CDR3 DNA: TGCGCCAGCAACCGGGACAGCGAAAATGAAAAA. As protein: CASNRDSENEK. The whole CDR3 is CASNRDSENEKLFF.

On this clone: The CDR3 end falls 3 residues outside the read, so it is completed with the germline J gene. This chain connects TRBV20-1 to TRBJ2-5; 9 bases fit TRBD2. The ends lost 4 bases at V and 2 bases at J; junction bases unmatched: 11. This CDR3 has 16 amino acids. In germline, CDR1 is DFQATT, CDR2 SNEGSKA (reference sequence). The CDR3: CSAKAIAGVGQETQYF. Incomplete CDR3 DNA: TGCAGTGCTAAGGCCATAGCGGGAGTTGGGCAAGAGACC.

Comment on this clone: The read is 3 residues too short to cover the CDR3 end, so that end is filled in from the germline J gene. The genes are TRBV2 and TRBJ1-2; D is possibly TRBD1 (5 bases). Germline lookup yields CDR1 SNHLY and CDR2 FYNNEI. V dropped 7 bases and J dropped 4 bases, with 16 bases sitting between them. This CDR3 region has 14 residues. The covered CDR3 bases are TGTGCCAGCACCTATACCGACAGCAGCTATGGC. This codes for CASTYTDSSYG. The entire CDR3 is CASTYTDSSYGYTF.